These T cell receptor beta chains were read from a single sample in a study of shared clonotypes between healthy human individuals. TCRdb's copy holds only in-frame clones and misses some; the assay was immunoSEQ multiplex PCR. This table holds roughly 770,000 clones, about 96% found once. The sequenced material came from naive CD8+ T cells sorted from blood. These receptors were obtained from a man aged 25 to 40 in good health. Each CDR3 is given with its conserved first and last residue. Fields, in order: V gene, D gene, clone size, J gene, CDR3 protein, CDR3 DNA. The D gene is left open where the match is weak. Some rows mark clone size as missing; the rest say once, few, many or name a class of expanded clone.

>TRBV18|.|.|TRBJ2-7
CASSPLGTYEQYF
TGTGCCAGCTCCCCATTAGGGACCTACGAGCAGTACTTC
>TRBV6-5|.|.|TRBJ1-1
CASSYRGNTEAFF
TGTGCCAGCAGTTATAGGGGGAACACTGAAGCTTTCTTT
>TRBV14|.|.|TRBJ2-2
CASSQFPILVTGELFF
TGTGCCAGCAGCCAATTCCCGATTTTAGTTACCGGGGAGCTGTTTTTT
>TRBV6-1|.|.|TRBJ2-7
CASSEFYRTSYEQYF
TGTGCCAGCAGTGAATTTTACCGAACCTCCTACGAGCAGTACTTC
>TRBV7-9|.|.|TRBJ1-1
CASSLAGQMNTEAFF
TGTGCCAGCAGCTTAGCCGGACAGATGAACACTGAAGCTTTCTTT
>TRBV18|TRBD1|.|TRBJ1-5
CASSDRDRVNQPQHF
TGTGCCAGCTCAGACCGGGACAGGGTAAATCAGCCCCAGCATTTT
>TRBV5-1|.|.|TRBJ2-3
CASIFWATRIPTDTQYF
TGCGCCAGCATTTTTTGGGCCACACGAATCCCCACAGATACGCAGTATTTT
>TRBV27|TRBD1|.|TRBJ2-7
CASSLGTVYEQYF
TGTGCCAGCAGTTTAGGGACAGTATACGAGCAGTACTTC
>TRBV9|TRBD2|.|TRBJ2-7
CASSVLGTSGNDEQYF
TGTGCCAGCAGCGTACTAGGGACTAGCGGGAATGACGAGCAGTACTTC
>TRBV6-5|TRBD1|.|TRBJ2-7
CASSYWGQGLSYEQYF
TGTGCCAGCAGTTACTGGGGACAGGGGTTATCCTACGAGCAGTACTTC
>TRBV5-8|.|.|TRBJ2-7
CASRGRDSDYEQYF
TGTGCCAGCAGGGGGCGGGACAGCGACTACGAGCAGTACTTC
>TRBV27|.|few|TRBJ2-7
CASSLFRGYEQYF
TGTGCCAGCAGTTTATTCAGGGGCTACGAGCAGTACTTC
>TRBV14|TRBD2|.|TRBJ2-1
CASSPGGINEQFF
TGTGCCAGCAGCCCGGGAGGTATCAATGAGCAGTTCTTC
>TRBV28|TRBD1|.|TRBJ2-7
CASSDRDRGYEQYF
TGTGCCAGCAGTGACCGGGACAGGGGTTACGAGCAGTACTTC
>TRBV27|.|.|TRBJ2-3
CASSPPGLAGDPDTQYF
TGTGCCAGCAGTCCCCCCGGACTCGCAGGTGATCCAGATACGCAGTATTTT
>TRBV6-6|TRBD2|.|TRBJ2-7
CASSIPGLAGEQYF
TGTGCCAGCAGTATTCCGGGACTAGCGGGCGAGCAGTACTTC
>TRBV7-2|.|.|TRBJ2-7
CASSLGGATEQYF
TGTGCCAGCAGCTTAGGGGGGGCTACGGAGCAGTACTTC
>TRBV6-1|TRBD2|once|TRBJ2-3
CASSAVAGGPTDTQYF
TGTGCCAGCAGTGCGGTAGCGGGAGGGCCCACAGATACGCAGTATTTT
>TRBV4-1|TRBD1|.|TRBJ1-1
CASSQVGLGGSRILKLEAFF
TGCGCCAGCAGCCAAGTCGGTCTAGGGGGCAGTCGAATCCTTAAACTTGAAGCTTTCTTT
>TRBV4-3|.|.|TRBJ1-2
CASSQSTGSKTPTGYTF
TGCGCCAGCAGCCAGTCGACGGGTTCGAAAACCCCAACTGGCTACACCTTC
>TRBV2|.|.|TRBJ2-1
CASSADRLNYNEQFF
TGTGCCAGCAGTGCCGACAGGTTAAATTACAATGAGCAGTTCTTC
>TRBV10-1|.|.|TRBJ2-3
CASSEHFASTDTQYF
TGCGCCAGCAGTGAACACTTCGCTTCTACAGATACGCAGTATTTT
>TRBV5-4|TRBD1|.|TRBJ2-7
CASSRTGGAEWEYF
TGTGCCAGCAGTCGGACAGGGGGCGCTGAGTGGGAGTACTTC
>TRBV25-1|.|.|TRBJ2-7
CASSQSVSYEQYF
TGTGCCAGCAGCCAGTCTGTTTCCTACGAGCAGTACTTC
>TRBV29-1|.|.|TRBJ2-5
CSVEPQTGETQYF
TGCAGCGTAGAGCCTCAGACGGGTGAGACCCAGTACTTC
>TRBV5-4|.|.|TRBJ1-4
CASSRDGGREKLFF
TGTGCCAGCAGCCGAGACGGGGGGCGCGAAAAACTGTTTTTT
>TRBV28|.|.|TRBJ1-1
CASSLWAQNTEAFF
TGTGCCAGCAGTTTATGGGCACAGAACACTGAAGCTTTCTTT
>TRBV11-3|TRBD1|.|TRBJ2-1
CASSLRTGFDDEQFF
TGTGCCAGCAGCCTACGGACAGGGTTTGACGATGAGCAGTTCTTC
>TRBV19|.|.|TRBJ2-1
CASSPSGAYNEQFF
TGTGCCAGTAGTCCTTCGGGAGCCTACAATGAGCAGTTCTTC
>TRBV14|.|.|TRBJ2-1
CASSLFPGSNEQFF
TGTGCCAGCAGCCTTTTTCCAGGGAGTAATGAGCAGTTCTTC
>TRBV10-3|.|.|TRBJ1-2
CAISESTAEYYGYTF
TGTGCCATCAGTGAGTCGACGGCAGAGTACTATGGCTACACCTTC
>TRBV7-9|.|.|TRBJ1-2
CASSLAGDHGYTF
TGTGCCAGCAGCTTAGCAGGGGACCATGGCTACACCTTC
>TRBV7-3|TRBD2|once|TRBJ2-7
CASSLQAGGPYEQYF
TGTGCCAGCAGCTTGCAAGCGGGAGGGCCCTACGAGCAGTACTTC
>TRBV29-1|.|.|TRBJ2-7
CSVVDRPYEQYF
TGCAGCGTTGTCGACAGACCCTACGAGCAGTACTTC
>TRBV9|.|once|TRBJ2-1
CASSIRGYNEQFF
TGTGCCAGCAGCATCCGGGGTTACAATGAGCAGTTCTTC
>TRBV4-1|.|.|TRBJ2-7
CASSQPGLPSYEQYF
TGCGCCAGCAGCCAACCTGGACTACCCTCCTACGAGCAGTACTTC
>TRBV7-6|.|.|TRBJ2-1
CASSLGGPLHNEQFF
TGTGCCAGCAGCTTAGGGGGGCCGCTCCACAATGAGCAGTTCTTC
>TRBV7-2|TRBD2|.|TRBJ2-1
CASSLETSGPYNEQFF
TGTGCCAGCAGCTTAGAAACTAGCGGACCATACAATGAGCAGTTCTTC
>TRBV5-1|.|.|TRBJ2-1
CASSLVGGGYNEQFF
TGCGCCAGCAGCTTGGTAGGGGGAGGGTACAATGAGCAGTTCTTC
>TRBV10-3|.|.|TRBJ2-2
CAIKEENTGELFF
TGTGCCATCAAGGAGGAAAACACCGGGGAGCTGTTTTTT
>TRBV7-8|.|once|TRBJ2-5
CASSLNRLPYQETQYF
TGTGCCAGCAGCTTAAATAGGCTACCGTACCAAGAGACCCAGTACTTC
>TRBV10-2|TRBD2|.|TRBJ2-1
CASCGLAGRGEQFF
TGCGCCAGTTGCGGACTAGCGGGCAGGGGTGAGCAGTTCTTC
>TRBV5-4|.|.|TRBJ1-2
CASSLVGEDYGYTF
TGTGCCAGCAGCTTGGTTGGGGAGGACTATGGCTACACCTTC
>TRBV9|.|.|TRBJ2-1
CASSVGWAQSSYNEQFF
TGTGCCAGCAGCGTAGGCTGGGCTCAAAGCTCCTACAATGAGCAGTTCTTC